Listed here are 11 T cell receptor beta chains from one sample, sequenced in a study of T cells in Graves' hyperthyroidism and ophthalmopathy. Amplification yielded TCR beta CDR3 regions, with RNA transcripts as the source. The HTBI primer set was used in a first-round RT-PCR of the TCR CDR3. TCRdb fed the multiplex PCR reads into MiXCR, producing one record per CDR3 protein. The sample lists roughly 500,000 distinct CDR3 sequences; 15% to 20% were seen once. Sequencing used blood. These receptors all come from a woman in her twenties or thirties with Graves' ophthalmopathy.

This clonotype occurred a few times. The chain is built from TRBV5-1 and TRBJ1-2; TRBD1 aligns across 8 bases. Germline V CDR1 and CDR2: SGHRS, YFSETQ. Germline trimming cut 4 bases from V and 6 bases from J; bases unmatched to any gene: 8. This CDR3 is built from 14 residues. The CDR3 coding sequence is TGCGCCAGCAGCCGGGGAGGACAGGGTAATGGCTACACCTTC. Translating it yields CASSRGGQGNGYTF.

On this clonotype itself: A read error is possible here, since a much larger clone lies one base away. The rearrangement uses TRBV7-2 and TRBJ2-7, with a tentative D call TRBD1 (6 bases). The CDR3 length is 14 residues. Germline CDR1 and CDR2: SGHTA and FQGNSA. The CDR3 reads CASSQQGGSCEQYF. The CDR3 DNA reads as TGTGCCAGCAGCCAACAGGGTGGGTCCTGCGAGCAGTACTTC. Full variable domain (missing parts from reference TRBV7-2 and TRBJ2-7): GAGVSQSPSNKVTEKGKDVELRCDPISGHTALYWYRQSLGQGLEFLIYFQGNSAPDKSGLPSDRFSAERTGGSVSTLTIQRTQQEDSAVYLCASSQQGGSCEQYFGPGTRLTVT.

V and J are TRBV28 and TRBJ2-6; 16 bases match TRBD2. This CDR3 has 22 amino acids. Germline V gives CDR1 MDHEN, CDR2 SYDVKM. The V and J ends lost 4 bases and 2 bases, in that order; junction bases with no gene match: 14. CDR3 in amino acids: CASSSVWGLAGGSTTGANVLTF. The CDR3 DNA sequence: TGTGCCAGCAGTTCCGTTTGGGGACTAGCGGGAGGGTCGACAACTGGGGCCAACGTCCTGACTTTC.

This clonotype turned up a few times. This chain joins TRBV5-1 and TRBJ2-2; D gene ambiguous. Trimming shortened V by 4 bases and J by 5 bases, and 15 bases separated the two germline ends. This CDR3 is built from 15 residues. Germline-derived CDR1 and CDR2 are SGHRS and YFSETQ. CDR3 DNA sequence: TGCGCCAGCAGCCCTCAGACCTCGGGTACCGGGGAGCTGTTTTTT. This codes for CASSPQTSGTGELFF.

This clonotype was found many times. The chain employs TRBV20-1 and TRBJ1-2, with a tentative D call TRBD1 (5 bases). Germline CDR1 reads DFQATT; CDR2 reads SNEGSKA (reference sequence). The CDR3 contains 12 residues. The V and J ends lost 2 bases and 3 bases respectively, with 7 bases between them. DNA for the CDR3: TGCAGTGCTAGAAAAGGGGACTATGGCTACACCTTC. Protein sequence: CSARKGDYGYTF.

In its sample, this clonotype was seen many times. This chain connects TRBV20-1 to TRBJ1-5; D unresolved. Trimming pared 7 bases from V and 6 bases from J, leaving 16 bases between. Germline V lookup: CDR1 DFQATT, CDR2 SNEGSKA (reference sequence). The CDR3 contains 13 residues. The DNA of the CDR3 is TGCAGTGGTAAGGACTATTCGGGTCAGCCCCAGCATTTT. Its translation: CSGKDYSGQPQHF.

This clonotype was seen more than once but under ten times. This chain uses TRBV10-1 with TRBJ1-5, with D tentatively TRBD1 (5 bases). The CDR3 is 13 amino acids. CDR1 is WNHNN, CDR2 SYGVQD, per germline (reference sequence). Trimming took 4 bases from V and 5 from J, leaving 9 bases between them. The CDR3 DNA follows: TGCGCCAGCAGTGGGGGGGTCCATCAGCCCCAGCATTTT. This encodes CASSGGVHQPQHF.

As concerns this clonotype: A much larger clone sits a single nucleotide away, making a read error possible. This chain uses TRBV12-3 or TRBV12-4 with TRBJ2-2, with 9 nucleotides matching TRBD2. The CDR3 contains 15 residues. The chain's CDR3 is CAGSSTSGFTGELFF. The CDR3 DNA reads TGTGCCGGCAGCTCCACTAGCGGGTTCACCGGGGAGCTGTTTTTT.

The V gene is TRBV5-5, the J gene TRBJ2-1; 10 positions agree with TRBD2. This CDR3 is built from 18 residues. Germline trimming cut 3 bases from V and 3 bases from J; bases unmatched to any gene: 12. CDR1 and CDR2 from the germline V gene are SGHKS and YYEKEE (reference sequence). The CDR3 protein is CASSSPEASGSIYNEQFF. In DNA form, the CDR3 reads TGTGCCAGCAGCTCCCCGGAGGCTAGCGGGAGTATCTACAATGAGCAGTTCTTC.

This clonotype was found a few times. The rearrangement links TRBV6-1 to TRBJ1-6, with D perhaps TRBD1 (5 bases). V dropped 5 bases and J dropped 11 bases, with 13 bases sitting between them. This CDR3 region has 13 residues. Germline lookup yields CDR1 MNHNS and CDR2 SASEGT. The CDR3 bases are TGTGCCAGCAGTTCGGGGGGGATAGCACCCCTCCACTTT. Residues: CASSSGGIAPLHF.

The sample holds many counts of this clonotype. This chain joins TRBV20-1 and TRBJ1-1; D unclear. The length of the CDR3 is 12 residues. V shed 6 bases and J shed 4 bases, with 12 bases lying between them. Germline V gene sequence: CDR1 DFQATT, CDR2 SNEGSKA (reference sequence). The chain's CDR3 is CSANLRATEAFF. Here the CDR3 DNA reads TGCAGTGCGAACCTACGGGCCACTGAAGCTTTCTTT.